The clone carrying this TCR beta chain was seen a single time. The sample belongs to a study of neoadjuvant anti-PD-1 for oral cavity cancer. Described time point: after neoadjuvant nivolumab, at surgical resection. The protocol was immunoSEQ multiplex PCR, while the TCRdb copy is restricted to in-frame clones and leaves out a portion. Of about 32,000 clones in the sample, roughly 79% were seen once. Specimen: PBMCs, collected after nivolumab (anti-PD-1) treatment. This clonotype was sampled from a person between 40 and 85 years old with oral cavity squamous cell carcinoma.

CDR3 in DNA: TGTGCCAGCAGCTTAGAGACTTCTAACCAGCATTTT. The encoded protein is CASSLETSNQHF. This chain connects TRBV7-9 to TRBJ1-5, with unresolved D. Germline V gene lookup returns CDR1 SEHNR and CDR2 FQNEAQ (reference sequence). CDR3 length equals 12 residues. Trimming removed 1 base from V and 12 bases from J, with 10 bases in between.